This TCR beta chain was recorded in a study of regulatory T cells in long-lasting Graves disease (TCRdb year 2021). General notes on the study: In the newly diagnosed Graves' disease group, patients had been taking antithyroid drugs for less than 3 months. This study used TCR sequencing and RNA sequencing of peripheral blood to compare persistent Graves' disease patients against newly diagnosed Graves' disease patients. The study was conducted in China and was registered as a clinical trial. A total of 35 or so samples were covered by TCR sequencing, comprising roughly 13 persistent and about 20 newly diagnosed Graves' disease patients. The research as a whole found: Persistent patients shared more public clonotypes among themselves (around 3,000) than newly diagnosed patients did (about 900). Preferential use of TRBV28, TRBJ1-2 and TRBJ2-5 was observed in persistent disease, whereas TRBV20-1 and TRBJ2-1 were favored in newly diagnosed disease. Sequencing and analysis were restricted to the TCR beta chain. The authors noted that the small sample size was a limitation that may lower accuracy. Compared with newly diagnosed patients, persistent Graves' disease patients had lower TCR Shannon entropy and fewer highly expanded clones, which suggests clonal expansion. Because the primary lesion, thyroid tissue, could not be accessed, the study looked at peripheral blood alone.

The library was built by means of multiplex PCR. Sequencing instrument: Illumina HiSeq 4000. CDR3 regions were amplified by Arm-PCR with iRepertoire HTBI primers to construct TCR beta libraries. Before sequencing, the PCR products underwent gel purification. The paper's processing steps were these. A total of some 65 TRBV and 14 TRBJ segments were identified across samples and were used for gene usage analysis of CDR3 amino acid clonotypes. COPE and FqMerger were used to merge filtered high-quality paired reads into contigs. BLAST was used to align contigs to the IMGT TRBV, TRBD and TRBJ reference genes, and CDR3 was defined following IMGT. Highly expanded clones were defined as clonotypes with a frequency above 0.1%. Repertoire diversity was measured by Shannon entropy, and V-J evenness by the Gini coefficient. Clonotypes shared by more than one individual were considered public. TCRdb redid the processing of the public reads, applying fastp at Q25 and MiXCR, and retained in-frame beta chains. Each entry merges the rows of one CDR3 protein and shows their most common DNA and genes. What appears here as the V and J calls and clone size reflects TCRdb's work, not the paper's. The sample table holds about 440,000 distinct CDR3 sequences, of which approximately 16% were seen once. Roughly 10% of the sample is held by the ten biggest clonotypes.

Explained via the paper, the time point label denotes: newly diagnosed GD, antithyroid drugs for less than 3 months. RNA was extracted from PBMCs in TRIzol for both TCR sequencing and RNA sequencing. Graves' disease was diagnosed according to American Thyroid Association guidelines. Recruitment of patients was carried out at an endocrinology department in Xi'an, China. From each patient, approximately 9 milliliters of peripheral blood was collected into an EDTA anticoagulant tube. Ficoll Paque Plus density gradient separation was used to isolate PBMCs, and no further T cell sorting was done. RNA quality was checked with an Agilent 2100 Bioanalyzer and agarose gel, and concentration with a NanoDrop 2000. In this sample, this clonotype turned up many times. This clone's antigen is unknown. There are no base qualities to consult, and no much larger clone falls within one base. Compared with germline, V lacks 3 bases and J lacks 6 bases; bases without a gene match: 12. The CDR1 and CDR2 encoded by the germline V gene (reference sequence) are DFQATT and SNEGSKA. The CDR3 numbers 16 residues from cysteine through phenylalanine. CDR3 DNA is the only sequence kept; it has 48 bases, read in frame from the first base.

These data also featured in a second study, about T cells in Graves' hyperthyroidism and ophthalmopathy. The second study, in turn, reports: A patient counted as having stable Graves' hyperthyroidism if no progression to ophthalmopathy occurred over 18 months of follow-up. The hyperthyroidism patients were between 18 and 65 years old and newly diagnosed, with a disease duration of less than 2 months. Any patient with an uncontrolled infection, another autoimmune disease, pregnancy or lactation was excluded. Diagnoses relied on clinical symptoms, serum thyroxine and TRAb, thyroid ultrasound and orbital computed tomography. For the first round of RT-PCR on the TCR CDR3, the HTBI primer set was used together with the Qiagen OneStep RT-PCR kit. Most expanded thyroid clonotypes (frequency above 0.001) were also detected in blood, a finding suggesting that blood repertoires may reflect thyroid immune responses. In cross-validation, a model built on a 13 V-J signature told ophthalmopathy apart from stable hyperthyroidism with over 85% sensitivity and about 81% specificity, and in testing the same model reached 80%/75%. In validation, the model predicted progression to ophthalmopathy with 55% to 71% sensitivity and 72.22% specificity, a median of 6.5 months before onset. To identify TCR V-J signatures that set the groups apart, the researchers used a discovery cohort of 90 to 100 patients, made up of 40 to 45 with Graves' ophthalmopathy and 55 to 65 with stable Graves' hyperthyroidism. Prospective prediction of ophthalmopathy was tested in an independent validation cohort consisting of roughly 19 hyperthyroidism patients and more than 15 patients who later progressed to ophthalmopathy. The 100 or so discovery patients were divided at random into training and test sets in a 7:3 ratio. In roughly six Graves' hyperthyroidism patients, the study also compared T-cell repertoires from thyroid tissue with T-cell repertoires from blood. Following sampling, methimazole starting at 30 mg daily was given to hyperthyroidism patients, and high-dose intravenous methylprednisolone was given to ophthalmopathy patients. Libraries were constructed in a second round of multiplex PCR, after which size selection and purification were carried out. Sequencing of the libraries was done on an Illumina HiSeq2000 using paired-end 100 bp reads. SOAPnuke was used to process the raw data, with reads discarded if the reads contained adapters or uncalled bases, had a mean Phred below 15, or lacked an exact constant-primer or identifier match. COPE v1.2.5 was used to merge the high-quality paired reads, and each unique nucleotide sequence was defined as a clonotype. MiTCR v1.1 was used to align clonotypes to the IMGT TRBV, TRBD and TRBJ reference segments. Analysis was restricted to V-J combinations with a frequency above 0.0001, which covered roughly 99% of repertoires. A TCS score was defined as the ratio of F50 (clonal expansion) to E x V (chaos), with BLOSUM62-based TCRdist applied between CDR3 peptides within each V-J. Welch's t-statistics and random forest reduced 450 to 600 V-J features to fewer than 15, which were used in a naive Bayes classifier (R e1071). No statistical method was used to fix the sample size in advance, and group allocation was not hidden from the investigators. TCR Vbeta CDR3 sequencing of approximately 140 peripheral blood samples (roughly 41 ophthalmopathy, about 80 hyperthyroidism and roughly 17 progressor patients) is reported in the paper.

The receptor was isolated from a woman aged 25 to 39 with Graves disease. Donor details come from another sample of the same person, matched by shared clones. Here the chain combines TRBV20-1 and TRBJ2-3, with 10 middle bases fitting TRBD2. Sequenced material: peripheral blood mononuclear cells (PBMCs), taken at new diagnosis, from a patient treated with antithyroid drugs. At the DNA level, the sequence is TGCAGTGCTAGGGAAGCGGGAGGGCCCCTTGGGGATACGCAGTATTTT. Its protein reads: CSAREAGGPLGDTQYF.